The 13 T cell receptor beta chains presented below share a single source sample, sequenced in a study of blood T cell repertoires in COVID-19 (dated by TCRdb to about 2020). The library was obtained by the immunoSEQ multiplex PCR assay. Entries here come from immuneACCESS through TCRdb and include only in-frame sequences with V and J called. Some clones fail to appear in such tables; in the studies checked, an unresolved V gene covers under half of the shortfall, and the cause of the remainder is unknown. In this sample the table shows 310,000 or so clones, around 87% of which occur a single time. Clones ranked in the top ten supply 1% to 1.5% of the sample. The sequencing input was peripheral blood. These receptors were taken from a man aged 65-85 years with acute or convalescent COVID-19.

A single count supports this clone. The chain combines TRBV5-1 with TRBJ2-2; tentatively, D is TRBD2 (6 bases). CDR1 is SGHRS and CDR2 is YFSETQ in the germline V gene. Trimming pared 1 base from V and 7 bases from J, leaving 20 bases between. The CDR3 spans 17 residues. The CDR3 sequence: CASSLSPVGGTGGELFF. The CDR3 coding sequence is TGCGCCAGCAGCTTGTCCCCCGTTGGAGGGACGGGCGGGGAGCTGTTTTTT.

This chain connects TRBV23-1 to TRBJ1-2; no clear D. TRBV23-1 is annotated as an ORF whose role is uncertain. V dropped 7 bases and J dropped 3 bases, with 18 bases sitting between them. CDR3 length: 15 amino acids. CDR3 sequence reads: CASTRIDPEDYGYTF. CDR3 nucleotides: TGCGCCAGCACCCGAATTGACCCCGAGGACTATGGCTACACCTTC.

CDR3 in amino acids: CASSPPGDRDVIGGYTF. The CDR3 DNA is TGTGCCAGTAGTCCCCCCGGGGACAGGGATGTGATCGGGGGCTACACCTTC. V and J are TRBV19 and TRBJ1-2, with 9 nucleotides matching TRBD1. V shed 5 bases and J 8 bases; nucleotides not matched to a gene: 18. CDR3 length: 17 amino acids. Germline V lookup: CDR1 LNHDA, CDR2 SQIVND (reference sequence). The full variable domain, its missing parts supplied by reference TRBV19 and TRBJ1-2, is DGGITQSPKYLFRKEGQNVTLSCEQNLNHDAMYWYRQDPGQGLRLIYYSQIVNDFQKGDIAEGYSVSREKKESFPLTVTSAQKNPTAFYLCASSPPGDRDVIGGYTFGSGTRLTVV.

The V call is TRBV19, the J call TRBJ2-1; TRBD2 agrees at 8 bases. The CDR3 sequence is 16 residues long. The germline CDR1 and CDR2 sequences are LNHDA and SQIVND (reference sequence). Unmatched junction bases numbered 12, after V lost 3 bases and J lost 8 bases. This CDR3 reads CASSIQGRTSRDEQFF. CDR3 nucleotide sequence: TGTGCCAGTAGTATCCAAGGGAGGACTAGCAGGGATGAGCAGTTCTTC. Together with reference TRBV19 and TRBJ2-1, the CDR3 gives the full variable domain: DGGITQSPKYLFRKEGQNVTLSCEQNLNHDAMYWYRQDPGQGLRLIYYSQIVNDFQKGDIAEGYSVSREKKESFPLTVTSAQKNPTAFYLCASSIQGRTSRDEQFFGPGTRLTVL.

The chain is built from TRBV5-4 and TRBJ2-7; 7 bases align to TRBD1. There are 15 residues in the CDR3. Germline assignment: CDR1 SGHNT and CDR2 YYREEE (reference sequence). Unmatched junction bases numbered 11, after V lost 6 bases and J lost 2 bases. DNA of the CDR3: TGTGCCAGCACCCGAAGCACAGGGGCCGCCTACGAGCAGTACTTC. Its protein product is CASTRSTGAAYEQYF. Using reference TRBV5-4 and TRBJ2-7 for the parts outside the CDR3, the full variable domain is ETGVTQSPTHLIKTRGQQVTLRCSSQSGHNTVSWYQQALGQGPQFIFQYYREEENGRGNFPPRFSGLQFPNYSSELNVNALELDDSALYLCASTRSTGAAYEQYFGPGTRLTVT.

The chain employs TRBV2 and TRBJ1-5; the D is unclear. This CDR3 has 13 residues. The V gene's germline CDR1 is SNHLY and CDR2 FYNNEI. The V gene lost 0 bases and the J gene lost 6 bases, with 6 bases spanning the gap. The CDR3 spells CASSEAESQPQHF. For the CDR3, the DNA is TGTGCCAGCAGTGAAGCTGAGAGTCAGCCCCAGCATTTT.

This chain links TRBV7-9 with TRBJ1-4; tentative D call: TRBD1 (5 bases). Germline V gene lookup returns CDR1 SEHNR and CDR2 FQNEAQ (reference sequence). V was trimmed by 6 bases and J by 8 bases, leaving 19 bases between them. The CDR3 extends over 15 amino acids. CDR3 sequence: CASSRVGGGTEKLFF. CDR3 bases: TGTGCCAGCAGTAGGGTTGGGGGAGGCACCGAAAAACTGTTTTTT. Complete variable domain (other parts from reference TRBV7-9 and TRBJ1-4): DTGVSQNPRHKITKRGQNVTFRCDPISEHNRLYWYRQTLGQGPEFLTYFQNEAQLEKSRLLSDRFSAERPKGSFSTLEIQRTEQGDSAMYLCASSRVGGGTEKLFFGSGTQLSVL.

V usage is TRBV7-2 and J usage is TRBJ2-1; 12 bases agree with TRBD2. This CDR3 spans 14 amino acids. V lost 6 bases, J lost 7 bases, and 4 bases stayed unmatched. Germline V gives CDR1 SGHTA, CDR2 FQGNSA. CDR3 loop: CASSSTSGRNEQFF. The CDR3 DNA follows: TGTGCCAGCAGTTCCACTAGCGGGAGGAATGAGCAGTTCTTC.

The chain links TRBV5-4 to TRBJ1-4; possible D gene TRBD1, 6 bases. This CDR3 is 13 amino acids long. Deletions cut 2 bases from V and 17 bases from J, with 19 bases between. Looked up from germline, CDR1 is SGHNT and CDR2 is YYREEE (reference sequence). CDR3 residues: CASSFGSRDTLFF. In nucleotides, the CDR3 is TGTGCCAGCAGCTTCGGGTCACGGGACACATTATTTTTT.

The chain combines TRBV7-6 with TRBJ2-1, with D perhaps matching TRBD1 (7 bases). The V end lost 1 base, the J end lost 10 bases, and 20 bases lay between the germline ends. The CDR3 runs to 16 residues. Germline V gene sequence: CDR1 SGHVS, CDR2 FNYEAQ. The CDR3 here is CASSLGLAGGRKEQFF. DNA for the CDR3: TGTGCCAGCAGCTTAGGTCTAGCAGGGGGGAGGAAGGAGCAGTTCTTC.

V is TRBV6-5 and J is TRBJ1-5, with TRBD1 identical over 7 bases. The V segment lost 2 bases and the J segment 7 bases; nucleotides outside the gene matches: 2. Germline CDR1 MNHEY, CDR2 SVGAGI. This CDR3 comprises 13 residues. The CDR3 loop reads CASSYPGGQPQHF. The DNA of the CDR3 is TGTGCCAGCAGTTACCCAGGGGGACAGCCCCAGCATTTT.

This chain connects TRBV7-2 to TRBJ1-4, with 7 bases identical to TRBD1. In germline, CDR1 is SGHTA, CDR2 FQGNSA. This CDR3 region has 16 residues. The V segment lost 5 bases and the J segment 0 bases; nucleotides outside the gene matches: 6. CDR3 residues: CASSPRGIATNEKLFF. The CDR3 DNA is TGTGCCAGCAGCCCCAGGGGGATAGCAACTAATGAAAAACTGTTTTTT.

This chain links TRBV10-3 with TRBJ2-7; tentative D call: TRBD2 (5 bases). The V gene's germline CDR1 is ENHRY and CDR2 SYGVKD. Trimming pared 8 bases from V and 2 bases from J, leaving 16 bases between. The CDR3 covers 14 residues. The CDR3 DNA reads as TGTGCCATCGATCTAGGACTGCCTCCCTACGAGCAGTACTTC. Amino acids: CAIDLGLPPYEQYF.